The T cell receptor beta chain described here comes from a study of cytomegalovirus exposure and HLA in healthy donors. About the research overall: Within the Caucasian-associated ancestry cluster were about 81% of the 300 to 450 genotyped donors. Broader study findings: Common viral pathogens (according to a later analysis) appeared linked to several of the most significant clusters. In vitro assays verified that three CMV-associated chains recognized CMV antigens specifically.

PCR involved 60 Vbeta and 13 Jbeta primers. The assay was immunoSEQ multiplex PCR, and TCRdb's table has in-frame clones only and misses some. This sample carries about 120,000 clones, approximately 80% of them seen once, and the ten largest clones take about 11%. As regards this clone: Its specificity is not known.

The source material was PBMCs. This clonotype originated in a male donor in good health and CMV-seropositive.

In DNA, the CDR3 is TGTGCCAGCAGTTACTCACCGGGTGCGAGTTCCCAGTACTTC. It specifies CASSYSPGASSQYF. V and J are TRBV6-5 and TRBJ2-5; the D is unclear. The CDR3 length is 14 residues. From germline, CDR1 is MNHEY and CDR2 SVGAGI. Trimming took off 0 bases at V and 9 bases at J, with 14 bases between the two ends.